Listed here are 8 T cell receptor beta chains from one sample, sequenced in a study of spatial heterogeneity in lung cancer (dated by TCRdb to the late 2010s). In the paper's terms, the time point label means: sample taken at primary tumor resection. Libraries were made using 5' RACE. Sequencing took place on a NextSeq 500. TCRdb itself trimmed the public reads at Q25 with fastp, ran MiXCR and retained productive beta chains. Merged by CDR3 protein, the rows form single entries marked with the most common genes and DNA. Present in this sample are tens of thousands of distinct CDR3 sequences, less than 15% of which were seen just once. The biggest ten clones account for about 41% of the sample. Specimen: PBMCs, collected at surgery. These receptors originate from a male donor with early-stage non-small cell lung cancer.

CDR3 coding DNA: TGTGCCAGTAGTCTCGTTTTAGGGTACGAGCAGTACTTC. Translation: CASSLVLGYEQYF. The chain links TRBV19 to TRBJ2-7, with no clear D. The CDR3 covers 13 residues. Per the germline V gene, CDR1 is LNHDA and CDR2 is SQIVND (reference sequence). The ends were cut back, 5 bases at V and 4 bases at J, with 12 bases in the middle.

The genes are TRBV11-1 and TRBJ2-7, with 9 bases fitting TRBD1. V trimming: 1 base; J trimming: 12 bases; junction bases outside the gene matches: 4. The germline gives CDR1 SGHAT, CDR2 FQDESV (reference sequence). The CDR3 runs 12 residues. In DNA, the CDR3 is TGTGCCAGCAGCTTAGACCGGGACAGGGTGTACTTC. This translates into CASSLDRDRVYF.

This clonotype was counted only a few times. This sequence joins TRBV27 and TRBJ2-7; 7 nucleotides align to TRBD2. CDR1 is MNHEY, CDR2 SMNVEV, per germline (reference sequence). The V gene end was trimmed by 5 bases and the J gene end by 6 bases; junction bases not matched to a gene: 7. CDR3 length: 13 amino acids. In DNA form, the CDR3 reads TGTGCCAGCAGTGGGGAGGGCTCCCTCGAGCAGTACTTC. Amino acid sequence: CASSGEGSLEQYF.

This clonotype was detected only a few times. The chain uses TRBV28 and TRBJ2-4, with TRBD1 matching 8 bases. Germline CDR1 MDHEN, CDR2 SYDVKM. V lost 4 bases, J lost 2 bases, and 7 bases stayed unmatched. CDR3 length: 16 amino acids. CDR3 loop: CASSSTWTGSKNIQYF. The CDR3 bases are TGTGCCAGCAGTTCAACCTGGACAGGGTCCAAAAACATTCAGTACTTC.

Many counts were recorded for this clonotype. CDR3 nucleotides: TGCAGTGCCAACAGACAATGGGAGCAGTTCTTC. This codes for CSANRQWEQFF. The genes are TRBV20-1 and TRBJ2-1, with D unresolved. This CDR3 contains 11 residues. Deletions cut 6 bases from V and 10 bases from J, with 13 bases between. Germline V lookup: CDR1 DFQATT, CDR2 SNEGSKA (reference sequence).

This clonotype was recorded a few times. The rearrangement links TRBV11-2 to TRBJ2-7, with 8 bases matching TRBD2. The CDR3 runs to 15 residues. Germline values: CDR1 SGHAT, CDR2 FQNNGV. The V gene end was trimmed by 7 bases and the J gene end by 4 bases; junction bases not matched to a gene: 12. The CDR3 region is CASTSSSGSTYEQYF. The CDR3, as DNA: TGTGCCAGCACCAGCTCCAGCGGGAGTACGTACGAGCAGTACTTC.

The J gene is TRBJ2-3, the V gene TRBV30; TRBD2 matches at 8 bases. J lost 4 bases, V lost 3 bases, and 6 bases had no gene match. The germline V gene encodes CDR1 GTSNPN and CDR2 SVGIG (reference sequence). The CDR3 is 14 residues long. As DNA, the CDR3 is TGTGCCTGGAGGAGGGGACTAGGTCCAGATACGCAGTATTTT. It encodes CAWRRGLGPDTQYF. Full variable domain (remainder filled in from reference TRBV30 and TRBJ2-3): SQTIHQWPATLVQPVGSPLSLECTVEGTSNPNLYWYRQAAGRGLQLLFYSVGIGQISSEVPQNLSASRPQDRQFILSSKKLLLSDSGFYLCAWRRGLGPDTQYFGPGTRLTVL.

This clonotype was seen repeatedly, ten times or more. The rearrangement joins TRBV14 to TRBJ2-5; D possibly corresponds to TRBD1 (5 bases). The CDR3 is made up of 15 amino acids. Trimming left V 3 bases short and J 2 bases short, with 13 bases between. Per germline, CDR1 SGHDN and CDR2 FVKESK. The CDR3: CASSQQGRDQETQYF. As DNA, the CDR3 is TGTGCCAGCAGCCAGCAGGGTCGCGATCAAGAGACCCAGTACTTC.